This T cell receptor (beta chain) was sequenced during a study of early T cells in non-severe SARS-CoV-2 infection. This CDR3 comprises 13 residues. The V gene's germline CDR1 is SGHRS and CDR2 YFSETQ. Trimming took off 5 bases at V and 0 bases at J, with 3 bases between the two ends. This clonotype occurred many times. Each CDR3 protein is one row after TCRdb ran MiXCR on the 5' RACE reads. The repertoire holds about 45,000 distinct CDR3 sequences, with around a tenth as singletons. The sequenced sample consisted of whole blood. This chain joins TRBV5-1 and TRBJ2-6; no definite D call. The receptor's source is an adult who was a healthcare worker with PCR-confirmed SARS-CoV-2 infection or an uninfected control (not recorded which). CDR3 in DNA: TGCGCCAGCAGTCACTCTGGGGCCAACGTCCTGACTTTC. It yields the protein CASSHSGANVLTF.